The 24 T cell receptor beta chains below come from one sample, sequenced in a study of identifying expanded T cells in peripheral blood. Using immunoSEQ multiplex PCR, the repertoire was profiled, and TCRdb retains in-frame clones only, with some absent. Seen here are roughly 100,000 clones, around 88% observed once, and the top ten hold 15% to 20%. The sequenced material came from blood. These receptors were collected from a person between 18 and 69 years old in good health.

This clone was detected only a few times. The rearrangement links TRBV15 to TRBJ2-3, with 11 bases identical to TRBD2. With V trimmed by 0 bases and J by 4 bases, 0 bases remained unmatched. The CDR3 is made up of 15 amino acids. Germline lookup yields CDR1 LNHNV and CDR2 YYDKDF (reference sequence). CDR3 in DNA: TGTGCCACCAGCAGAGATAGCGGGGGGGCAGATACGCAGTATTTT. It specifies CATSRDSGGADTQYF.

The chain has TRBV7-8 and TRBJ2-2; 7 bases are shared with TRBD1. This CDR3 has 14 residues. Germline V gene sequence: CDR1 SGHVS, CDR2 FQNEAQ. Trimming cost V 5 bases and J 6 bases; bases outside gene matches: 6. CDR3 protein: CASSPRQGAGELFF. CDR3 nucleotide sequence: TGTGCCAGCAGCCCCAGACAGGGCGCCGGGGAGCTGTTTTTT.

The V gene is TRBV7-8, the J gene TRBJ1-5, with 9 bases lining up with TRBD1. In germline, CDR1 is SGHVS, CDR2 FQNEAQ. The CDR3 extends over 17 amino acids. Trimming at V came to 1 base and at J to 3 bases, leaving 7 bases not matched to a gene. This CDR3 reads CASSLGPRTGDNQPQHF. CDR3 bases: TGTGCCAGCAGCTTAGGTCCTAGGACAGGGGACAATCAGCCCCAGCATTTT. The full variable domain, with the rest looked up from reference TRBV7-8 and TRBJ1-5, is GAGVSQSPRYKVAKRGQDVALRCDPISGHVSLFWYQQALGQGPEFLTYFQNEAQLDKSGLPSDRFFAERPEGSVSTLKIQRTQQEDSAVYLCASSLGPRTGDNQPQHFGDGTRLSIL.

The gene calls are TRBV28 and TRBJ2-6; TRBD1 agrees at 8 bases. The V gene's germline CDR1 is MDHEN and CDR2 SYDVKM. V lost 6 bases to trimming and J lost 0 bases; unmatched junction nucleotides: 16. The CDR3 has 20 amino acids. CDR3 DNA sequence: TGTGCCAGCAGCCCACTGCTTGGGGACAGGCAGAGCTCTGGGGCCAACGTCCTGACTTTC. Protein product: CASSPLLGDRQSSGANVLTF.

This chain connects TRBV28 to TRBJ1-1, with D perhaps TRBD1 (6 bases). V was cut by 6 bases and J by 4 bases, with 12 bases left in between. The CDR3 sequence is 13 residues long. Germline loops: CDR1 MDHEN, CDR2 SYDVKM. The CDR3 sequence is CASSSAQGTEAFF. CDR3 coding DNA: TGTGCCAGCAGCTCCGCACAGGGCACTGAAGCTTTCTTT.

CDR3 coding DNA: TGCGCACGGGGGGGCCAGGGCCAAGAGACCCAGTACTTC. This sequence encodes CARGGQGQETQYF. The chain combines TRBV29-1 with TRBJ2-5, with 8 nucleotides matching TRBD2. There are 13 residues in the CDR3. Germline CDR1 and CDR2: SQVTM and ANQGSEA. Filled out from reference TRBV29-1 and TRBJ2-5, the complete variable domain reads SAVISQKPSRDICQRGTSLTIQCQVDSQVTMMFWYRQQPGQSLTLIATANQGSEATYESGFVIDKFPISRPNLTFSTLTVSNMSPEDSSIYLCARGGQGQETQYFGPGTRLLVL.

V and J are TRBV19 and TRBJ2-1; D is perhaps TRBD1 (7 bases). Per germline, CDR1 LNHDA and CDR2 SQIVND (reference sequence). The germline V and J ends were trimmed by 3 bases and 14 bases, with 14 bases remaining between them. The CDR3 has 12 residues. This chain's CDR3 is CASSMADREEFF. The CDR3 bases are TGTGCCAGTAGTATGGCCGACAGGGAGGAGTTCTTC.

The rearrangement joins TRBV4-2 to TRBJ2-7, with 16 bases fitting TRBD2. Germline loops: CDR1 LGHNA, CDR2 YNFKEQ. The CDR3 runs to 17 residues. Unmatched junction bases numbered 7, after V lost 4 bases and J lost 4 bases. In DNA form, the CDR3 reads TGTGCCAGCAGCCTAGGGACTAGCGGGGGGGCGATGTACGAGCAGTACTTC. Translated, it gives CASSLGTSGGAMYEQYF.

The chain recombines TRBV6-5 with TRBJ2-7, with D perhaps matching TRBD1 (6 bases). Germline V lookup: CDR1 MNHEY, CDR2 SVGAGI. The CDR3 contains 13 residues. V lost 1 base, J lost 6 bases, and 10 bases lay in between. DNA of the CDR3: TGTGCCAGCAGTTACTACAGGGCTCGCGAGCAGTACTTC. This encodes CASSYYRAREQYF.

This chain joins TRBV7-9 and TRBJ2-4, with D unclear. The ends were cut back, 4 bases at V and 0 bases at J, with 13 bases in the middle. The CDR3 runs 16 residues. Per the germline V gene, CDR1 is SEHNR and CDR2 is FQNEAQ (reference sequence). The CDR3 DNA reads as TGTGCCAGCAGCTCCTACAGAGACCTAGCCAAAAACATTCAGTACTTC. It encodes CASSSYRDLAKNIQYF. Full variable domain (outside the CDR3, taken from reference TRBV7-9 and TRBJ2-4): DTGVSQNPRHKITKRGQNVTFRCDPISEHNRLYWYRQTLGQGPEFLTYFQNEAQLEKSRLLSDRFSAERPKGSFSTLEIQRTEQGDSAMYLCASSSYRDLAKNIQYFGAGTRLSVL.

This clone was detected only once. This chain uses TRBV5-1 with TRBJ2-1; D call uncertain. Trimming pared 4 bases from V and 3 bases from J, leaving 14 bases between. Germline assignment: CDR1 SGHRS and CDR2 YFSETQ. This CDR3 comprises 15 residues. In nucleotides, the CDR3 is TGCGCCAGCAGCCCCCGACTTCAAATCTACAATGAGCAGTTCTTC. This sequence encodes CASSPRLQIYNEQFF.

V and J are TRBV7-2 and TRBJ2-1; possible D gene TRBD1, 6 bases. The CDR3 loop spans 15 amino acids. V was shortened by 3 bases and J by 1 base, with 10 bases between the two germline ends. Germline V gene data show CDR1 as SGHTA and CDR2 as FQGNSA. CDR3 DNA sequence: TGTGCCAGCAGCTTTACAGGGTCATCCTACAATGAGCAGTTCTTC. This sequence encodes CASSFTGSSYNEQFF. Drawing the rest from reference TRBV7-2 and TRBJ2-1, the complete variable domain is GAGVSQSPSNKVTEKGKDVELRCDPISGHTALYWYRQSLGQGLEFLIYFQGNSAPDKSGLPSDRFSAERTGGSVSTLTIQRTQQEDSAVYLCASSFTGSSYNEQFFGPGTRLTVL.

V usage is TRBV15 and J usage is TRBJ2-3, with 10 bases fitting TRBD1. CDR1 is LNHNV and CDR2 is YYDKDF in the germline V gene (reference sequence). This CDR3 spans 16 amino acids. V gave up 1 base and J gave up 2 bases; unmatched junction bases: 3. CDR3 loop: CATSRGTGGYTDTQYF. The CDR3 region has the DNA TGTGCCACCAGCAGAGGGACAGGGGGATACACAGATACGCAGTATTTT.

This rearrangement joins TRBV7-2 to TRBJ1-4; perhaps TRBD1 as D (5 bases). Germline CDR1 SGHTA, CDR2 FQGNSA. The V end was cut by 1 base, the J end by 0 bases, with 6 bases between. The CDR3 contains 15 residues. This CDR3 reads CASSLGTSTNEKLFF. The DNA of the CDR3 is TGTGCCAGCAGCTTAGGGACATCAACTAATGAAAAACTGTTTTTT.

The chain joins TRBV7-8 to TRBJ2-2; 11 bases line up with TRBD2. V was clipped by 3 bases and J by 5 bases; unmatched bases: 5. The CDR3 length is 16 residues. Germline-derived CDR1 and CDR2 are SGHVS and FQNEAQ. CDR3 DNA: TGTGCCAGCAGCTTGGGGACTAGCGGCCAAACCGGGGAGCTGTTTTTT. The encoded protein is CASSLGTSGQTGELFF.

This clone was seen a few times. The gene calls are TRBV30 and TRBJ2-5; 10 bases are shared with TRBD1. The CDR3 runs to 13 residues. CDR1 and CDR2 (germline): GTSNPN, SVGIG (reference sequence). The junction had 5 bases not matched to a gene; V was cut back by 6 bases and J by 4 bases. The CDR3 loop reads CACDRGRRETQYF. In DNA form, the CDR3 reads TGTGCCTGCGACAGGGGGCGAAGAGAGACCCAGTACTTC.

The chain uses TRBV5-6 and TRBJ1-2; maybe TRBD1 (5 bases). Per germline, CDR1 SGHDT and CDR2 YYEEEE. The V and J ends lost 4 bases and 4 bases respectively, with 14 bases between them. This CDR3 region has 14 residues. This CDR3 is CASSRLGLIYGYTF. The CDR3 DNA sequence: TGTGCCAGCAGCCGATTGGGACTGATCTATGGCTACACCTTC.

This clone has a handful of counts. A read error may account for a junction end that differs from germline. This chain links TRBV2 with TRBJ2-7, with a weak D call TRBD1 (6 bases). The germline V gene has CDR1 SNHLY and CDR2 FYNNEI. CDR3 length equals 14 residues. Here the CDR3 reads CASTPQGVSSEQYF. The CDR3 bases are TGTGCCAGCACCCCACAGGGAGTTTCCTCCGAGCAGTACTTC. Together with reference TRBV2 and TRBJ2-7, the CDR3 gives the full variable domain: EPEVTQTPSHQVTQMGQEVILRCVPISNHLYFYWYRQILGQKVEFLVSFYNNEISEKSEIFDDQFSVERPDGSNFTLKIRSTKLEDSAMYFCASTPQGVSSEQYFGPGTRLTVT.

V usage is TRBV19 and J usage is TRBJ2-5; 7 bases map to TRBD2. The V segment lost 9 bases and the J segment 1 base; nucleotides outside the gene matches: 8. Germline lookup yields CDR1 LNHDA and CDR2 SQIVND (reference sequence). The CDR3 extends over 14 amino acids. The CDR3: CASRLRGTQETQYF. In nucleotides, the CDR3 is TGTGCCAGCCGTTTGCGGGGGACCCAAGAGACCCAGTACTTC. The variable domain in full, completed from reference TRBV19 and TRBJ2-5, reads DGGITQSPKYLFRKEGQNVTLSCEQNLNHDAMYWYRQDPGQGLRLIYYSQIVNDFQKGDIAEGYSVSREKKESFPLTVTSAQKNPTAFYLCASRLRGTQETQYFGPGTRLLVL.

This chain connects TRBV7-2 to TRBJ2-6; D remains ambiguous. Germline-derived CDR1 and CDR2 are SGHTA and FQGNSA. The CDR3 is made up of 15 amino acids. V was pared by 5 bases and J by 5 bases, with 13 bases between. For the CDR3, the DNA is TGTGCCAGCAGCACAGTGACGATCTGGGCCAACGTCCTGACTTTC. Protein sequence: CASSTVTIWANVLTF.

This clone has more than one count but fewer than ten. CDR3: CASSPLAGGPTQYF. CDR3 coding DNA: TGTGCCAGCAGTCCACTAGCGGGGGGCCCGACCCAGTACTTC. V and J are TRBV7-2 and TRBJ2-5, with TRBD2 matching over 12 bases. CDR1 and CDR2 (germline): SGHTA, FQGNSA. CDR3 length equals 14 residues. V gave up 6 bases and J gave up 7 bases; unmatched junction bases: 6.

This clone was picked up a small number of times. The chain has TRBV11-3 and TRBJ1-2; tentative D call: TRBD1 (6 bases). The CDR3 is made up of 13 amino acids. Trimming removed 5 bases at V and 10 bases at J, with 17 bases between. CDR1 and CDR2 from the germline V gene are SGHNT and YENEEA. The CDR3 DNA reads as TGTGCCAGCAGCCGGGGGGCAGGGTTGGACTACACCTTC. It yields the protein CASSRGAGLDYTF.

The chain has TRBV18 and TRBJ2-7; tentatively, D is TRBD1 or TRBD2 (6 bases each). The CDR3 contains 13 residues. Germline CDR1 KGHSH, CDR2 LQKENI. Trimming pared 5 bases from V and 6 bases from J, leaving 14 bases between. The CDR3 coding sequence is TGTGCCAGCTCAGCCCCGGGGGCGGGCGAGCAGTACTTC. Its translation is CASSAPGAGEQYF.

V usage is TRBV7-2 and J usage is TRBJ1-6; D is perhaps TRBD1 (5 bases). Germline values: CDR1 SGHTA, CDR2 FQGNSA. The CDR3 has 15 residues. Trimming removed 1 base from V and 7 bases from J, with 11 bases in between. CDR3 in DNA: TGTGCCAGCAGCTTAGTAACAGCAGGGAATTCACCCCTCCACTTT. Its protein product is CASSLVTAGNSPLHF.